This entry lists 8 T cell receptor beta chains sequenced from one sample in a study of human T cells and chemical hapten exposure. Regarding time point: pre-sensitization, week 0. Treatment here: therapeutic diphenylcyclopropenone sensitization with weekly scalp DPC. TCRdb recomputed calls from the RACE reads with MiXCR, one row per CDR3 protein. The repertoire consists of 270,000 or so distinct CDR3 sequences, with around 7.3% occurring once and the leading ten covering roughly 1.2%. Specimen: whole blood, collected in connection with sensitization to the hapten diphenylcyclopropenone (DPC). These TCRs come from a man younger than 35 with alopecia areata. Some clones in this sample may be carry-over from other donors' samples.

V gene TRBV7-2 combines with J gene TRBJ2-2; D is undetermined. V lost 3 bases, J lost 7 bases, and 12 bases lay in between. The CDR3 is 14 residues long. CDR1 and CDR2 (germline): SGHTA, FQGNSA. This chain's CDR3 is CASSFPAFVGELFF. In DNA, the CDR3 is TGTGCCAGCAGCTTTCCGGCTTTTGTCGGGGAGCTGTTTTTT. Looking up the rest from reference TRBV7-2 and TRBJ2-2 gives the full variable domain: GAGVSQSPSNKVTEKGKDVELRCDPISGHTALYWYRQSLGQGLEFLIYFQGNSAPDKSGLPSDRFSAERTGGSVSTLTIQRTQQEDSAVYLCASSFPAFVGELFFGEGSRLTVL.

The chain uses TRBV28 and TRBJ2-5, with 8 bases that match TRBD2. Trimming took 0 bases from V and 5 from J; bases not matched to a gene: 8. Germline-derived CDR1 and CDR2 are MDHEN and SYDVKM. This CDR3 is built from 16 residues. The CDR3 nucleotides read TGTGCCAGCAGTTTATGGCCTCGGGGGGGCCGGGAGACCCAGTACTTC. The encoded protein is CASSLWPRGGRETQYF.

The table lists this clonotype with many counts. The chain couples TRBV7-3 to TRBJ2-3, with TRBD2 matching over 13 bases. Germline values: CDR1 SGHTA, CDR2 FQGTGA. Germline trimming cut 4 bases from V and 7 bases from J; bases unmatched to any gene: 5. This CDR3 has 15 residues. Here the CDR3 reads CASSSGTSGVNTQYF. DNA for the CDR3: TGTGCCAGCAGCTCCGGGACTAGCGGGGTGAATACGCAGTATTTT.

This clonotype was seen a few times. V usage is TRBV24-1 and J usage is TRBJ1-6, with TRBD1 identical over 8 bases. Trimming removed 7 bases from V and 0 bases from J; junction bases left unmatched: 13. CDR3 size: 19 residues. The germline gives CDR1 KGHDR, CDR2 SFDVKD. The CDR3 DNA reads TGTGCCACCAGACCTCCTGGGACAGGAAAAAGCTCCTATAATTCACCCCTCCACTTT. Protein: CATRPPGTGKSSYNSPLHF.

This clonotype was picked up many times. The chain employs TRBV28 and TRBJ1-2; D may be TRBD1 (5 bases). Germline V lookup: CDR1 MDHEN, CDR2 SYDVKM. With 10 bases removed from V and 1 base from J, the gap between germline ends came to 13 bases. The CDR3 totals 13 residues. CDR3 nucleotide sequence: TGTGCCACCGACCGGGGGATTAACTATGGCTACACCTTC. Its protein product is CATDRGINYGYTF.

Only a few counts were recorded for this clonotype. The chain has TRBV12-1 and TRBJ2-3; the table names TRBD1, a call not compared with the DNA. TRBV12-1 corresponds to a pseudogene. The CDR3 length is 17 residues. The CDR3 here is CASSTGTASANTDTQYF. CDR3 nucleotides: TGTGCCAGCAGCACGGGGACAGCGTCAGCCAACACAGATACGCAGTATTTT.

This chain links TRBV6-5 with TRBJ2-2; 8 bases map to TRBD1. The V and J ends lost 4 bases and 6 bases, in that order; junction bases with no gene match: 16. The CDR3 sequence is 18 residues long. Per the germline V gene, CDR1 is MNHEY and CDR2 is SVGAGI. The CDR3 sequence: CASSSELADRAAPGELFF. DNA for the CDR3: TGTGCCAGCAGTTCAGAATTAGCGGACAGGGCAGCACCCGGGGAGCTGTTTTTT.

The chain links TRBV18 to TRBJ1-1, with TRBD1 as a possible D gene (5 bases). The CDR3 covers 11 residues. Per the germline V gene, CDR1 is KGHSH and CDR2 is LQKENI. Trimming took off 3 bases at V and 10 bases at J, with 9 bases between the two ends. CDR3 sequence: CASSPGEGAFF. In DNA, the CDR3 is TGTGCCAGCTCACCGGGGGAGGGAGCTTTCTTT.